Listed below are T cell receptor beta chains from one sample, sequenced in a study of blood T cells in healthy people across ages. In TCRdb, the 5' RACE reads were re-called with MiXCR into one record per CDR3 protein. The data show about 1.4 million distinct CDR3 sequences, around 59% seen once. Sequenced input: blood. The receptors shown here come from a man between 18 and 29 years old in good health. Each CDR3 is given with its conserved first and last residue. D genes are given only for firm matches. Size is stated for part of the rows, as once, few or many counts, or as a class when the clone is expanded.

TRBJ2-7	few	TRBD2	TRBV4-2	TGTGCCAGCAGCCACAGGACTAGCGGAACCTACGAGCAGTACTTC	CASSHRTSGTYEQYF
TRBJ2-1	.	.	TRBV12-3/TRBV12-4	TGTGCCAGCAGTTTAAAGCGGAGCTCCTACAATGAGCAGTTCTTC	CASSLKRSSYNEQFF
TRBJ2-5	.	TRBD2	TRBV5-1	TGCGCCAGCAGCCTGGGACTAGCGGGGGGAGAGTACCAAGAGACCCAGTACTTC	CASSLGLAGGEYQETQYF
TRBJ2-7	once	TRBD2	TRBV18	TGTGCCAGCTCACACGGGACTAGCGGTCAATACGAGCAGTACTTC	CASSHGTSGQYEQYF
TRBJ2-6	few	.	TRBV21-1	TGTGCCAGCAGCAAAGGTTGGGGCCCAAGGGGTGGAAAGCTCTGCTCTGGGGCCAACGTCCTGACTTTC	CASSKGWGPRGGKLCSGANVLTF
TRBJ2-7	.	TRBD2	TRBV12-3/TRBV12-4	TGTGCCCGCAGTTCCTGGGGGGGAGAAACCTACGAGCAGTACTTC	CARSSWGGETYEQYF
TRBJ2-7	.	.	TRBV18	TGTGCCAGCTCACCCGGGGCTTCGGGCGAGCAGTACTTC	CASSPGASGEQYF
TRBJ1-2	few	.	TRBV4-2	TGTGCCAGCAGCCAAGATAAGGGTTTCACCTATGGCTACACCTTC	CASSQDKGFTYGYTF
TRBJ2-1	few	TRBD2	TRBV12-3/TRBV12-4	TGTGCCAGCAGACGGGGACGAGCGGGAGCTAATGAGCAGTTCTTC	CASRRGRAGANEQFF
TRBJ1-2	few	TRBD1	TRBV7-7	TGTGCTAGCAGCCCGCCCAACCCACACAGGGGTGGCTACACCTTC	CASSPPNPHRGGYTF
TRBJ1-5	many	.	TRBV6-2/TRBV6-3	TGTGCCAGCAAGGGACACCAGAATCAGCCCCAGCATTTT	CASKGHQNQPQHF
TRBJ2-3	.	.	TRBV29-1	TGCAGCGTTGGAGTCAGGAACACAGATACGCAGTATTTT	CSVGVRNTDTQYF
TRBJ2-2	.	TRBD1	TRBV2	TGTGCCAGCAGTGCCCACAGGGGGCGATTTACGAACACCGGGGAGCTGTTTTTT	CASSAHRGRFTNTGELFF
TRBJ2-3	many	.	TRBV6-2/TRBV6-3	TGTGCCAGCAGTTCCGCAGAGCACTCAGATACGCAGTATTTT	CASSSAEHSDTQYF
TRBJ1-1	.	.	TRBV25-1	TGTGCCAGCAGTGAACCGGGGGTCACTGAAGCTTTCTTT	CASSEPGVTEAFF
TRBJ1-1	once	TRBD1	TRBV29-1	TGCAGCGTTCAGTCTGGGACAGGGGACACTGAAGCTTTCTTT	CSVQSGTGDTEAFF
TRBJ1-5	.	TRBD1	TRBV6-2/TRBV6-3	TGTGCCAGCAGTTACCCAGGGGGCGTAGGTCAGCCCCAGCATTTT	CASSYPGGVGQPQHF
TRBJ2-7	.	TRBD1	TRBV25-1	TGTGCCAGCAGTGTCGGACAGGGGTTGGGGGAGCAGTACTTC	CASSVGQGLGEQYF
TRBJ2-1	.	TRBD2	TRBV6-2/TRBV6-3	TGTGCCAGCAGTTACTCACTAGCGGGAGGGGGGTTCTTC	CASSYSLAGGGFF
TRBJ2-7	.	.	TRBV6-1	TGTGCCAGCAGTGAAGGACCGATTTCCTACGAGCAGTACTTC	CASSEGPISYEQYF
TRBJ2-5	few	.	TRBV14	TGTGCCAGCAGCCAATACAGCGAGAGACCCCAGTACTTC	CASSQYSERPQYF
TRBJ1-2	few	TRBD1	TRBV10-3	TGTGCCATCTACCAGACAGGGGAAGAGGGACGGGACACCTTC	CAIYQTGEEGRDTF
TRBJ2-3	.	TRBD1	TRBV7-7	TGTGCTAGCAGCATACCCTCGGACAGGGCCACAGATACGCAGTATTTT	CASSIPSDRATDTQYF
TRBJ2-1	.	.	TRBV10-3	TGTGCCATCAAACGCAACAATGAGCAGTTCTTC	CAIKRNNEQFF
TRBJ1-6	few	.	TRBV27	TGTGCCAGCAAACAACGAGGGACGCGACTTAATAATTCACCCCTCCACTTT	CASKQRGTRLNNSPLHF
TRBJ1-5	.	.	TRBV15	TGTGCCACCACGGAGTCCAGGGATCAGCCCCAGCATTTT	CATTESRDQPQHF
TRBJ2-2	.	TRBD2	TRBV10-3	TGTGCCATCAGGGGGACTAGCGGGGACCACACCGGGGAGCTGTTTTTT	CAIRGTSGDHTGELFF
TRBJ2-6	.	.	TRBV12-3/TRBV12-4	TGTGCCAGCAGTTTCCAGGGGGACTTTTCTGGGGCCAACGTCCTGACTTTC	CASSFQGDFSGANVLTF
TRBJ1-5	.	.	TRBV29-1	TGCAGCGTTGAAGTCACGGCAGGAGGTAATCAGCCCCAGCATTTT	CSVEVTAGGNQPQHF
TRBJ1-1	.	TRBD1	TRBV29-1	TGCAGCGGCGGGACAGCAACGAACACTGAAGCTTTCTTT	CSGGTATNTEAFF
TRBJ1-2	.	.	TRBV4-3	TGCGCCAGCAGCCAAGATAAGCGTTCTAACTATGGCTACACCTTC	CASSQDKRSNYGYTF
TRBJ2-7	.	.	TRBV12-3/TRBV12-4	TGTGCCAGCAGTTTTTCCTTGGGGGCGCCCCCGGGGGAGCAGTACTTC	CASSFSLGAPPGEQYF
TRBJ1-2	.	.	TRBV4-1	TGCGCCAGCAGCCAAGTAGTCGGGGGCTCGTCGGGCTACACCTTC	CASSQVVGGSSGYTF
TRBJ2-6	.	TRBD1	TRBV18	TGTGCCAGCTCAACAACCGGGACAGCCTACCCCCACAACGTCCTGACTTTC	CASSTTGTAYPHNVLTF
TRBJ2-1	.	.	TRBV6-1	TGTGCCAGCAGCTCTGAGCAGGGAAATGAGCAGTTCTTC	CASSSEQGNEQFF
TRBJ2-1	.	TRBD2	TRBV6-5	TGTGCCAGCAGTTACTCTAGCGGGAGACCCAATGAGCAGTTCTTC	CASSYSSGRPNEQFF
TRBJ2-5	few	.	TRBV3-1	TGTGCCAGCAGCCCCCGAGGTTTGGGGGAAGAGACCCAGTACTTC	CASSPRGLGEETQYF
TRBJ1-5	.	.	TRBV18	TGTGCCAGCTCACCACCTCTCAGCAATCAGCCCCAGCATTTT	CASSPPLSNQPQHF
TRBJ1-5	.	.	TRBV12-5	TGTGCTAGTGGTTTGTGGGAAAGCCCAGGCCCCAATCAGCCCCAGCATTTT	CASGLWESPGPNQPQHF
TRBJ2-1	many	.	TRBV20-1	TGCAGTGCTAGTGCAGGGACTGCCTACAATGAGCAGTTCTTC	CSASAGTAYNEQFF
TRBJ1-5	.	.	TRBV6-1	TGTGCCAGCAGTGCTGAGGTAACGACTTATCAGCCCCAGCATTTT	CASSAEVTTYQPQHF
TRBJ1-1	.	.	TRBV20-1	TGCAGTGGCAAAGGAGGGACTGAAGCTTTCTTT	CSGKGGTEAFF
TRBJ2-7	.	.	TRBV20-1	TGCGGAGGAGGACCGGGAGCTCCTTCCGAGCAGTACTTC	CGGGPGAPSEQYF
TRBJ1-6	.	.	TRBV6-1	TGTGCCAGCAGCGATACAGGGACCGGATCACCCCTCCACTTT	CASSDTGTGSPLHF
TRBJ1-1	.	.	TRBV6-5	TGTGCCAGCAGTTACTCGAAGCAGGGAGGTTCAGCTTTCTTT	CASSYSKQGGSAFF
TRBJ2-3	.	.	TRBV4-1	TGCGCCAGCAGCCAAGCACTAGCTCCAGATACGCAGTATTTT	CASSQALAPDTQYF
TRBJ1-4	.	.	TRBV7-9	TGTGCCAGCAGCTCCGGCGAATCAGCAACTAATGAAAAACTGTTTTTT	CASSSGESATNEKLFF
TRBJ2-6	.	.	TRBV6-5	TGTGCCAGCGCCCGTCCCACTGGGGCCAACGTCCTGACTTTC	CASARPTGANVLTF
TRBJ1-1	.	.	TRBV10-3	TGTGCCATCAAGAGTGATGGGAGTTATACTGAAGCTTTCTTT	CAIKSDGSYTEAFF